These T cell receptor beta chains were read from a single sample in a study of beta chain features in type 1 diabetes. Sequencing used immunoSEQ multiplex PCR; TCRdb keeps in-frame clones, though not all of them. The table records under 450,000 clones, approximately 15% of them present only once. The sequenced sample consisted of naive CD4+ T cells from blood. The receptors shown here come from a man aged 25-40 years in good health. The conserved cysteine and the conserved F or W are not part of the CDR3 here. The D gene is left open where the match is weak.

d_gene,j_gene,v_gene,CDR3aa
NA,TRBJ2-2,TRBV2,ASKQGRNTGELF
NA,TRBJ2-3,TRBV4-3,ASSRGMGTDTQY
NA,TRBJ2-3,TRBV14,ASSLGLRHTDTQY
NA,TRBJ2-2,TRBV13,ASSGQSGELF
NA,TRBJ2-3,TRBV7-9,ASLSNTDTQY
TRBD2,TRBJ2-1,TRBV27,ASSLTSGGYNEQF
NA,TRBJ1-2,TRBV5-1,ASSLPGGKVYGYT
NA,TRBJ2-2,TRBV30,AWRSIQRGATGELF
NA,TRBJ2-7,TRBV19,ASSIGYEQY
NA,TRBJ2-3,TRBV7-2,ASSLKDSNTQY
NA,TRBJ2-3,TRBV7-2,ASSSADTQY
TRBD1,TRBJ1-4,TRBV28,ASSFGGQGSDEKLF
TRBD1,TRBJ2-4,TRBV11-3,ASSLIPGQGAKNIQY
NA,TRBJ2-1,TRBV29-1,SVATTYNEQF
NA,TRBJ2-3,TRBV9,ASSPGQIADTQY
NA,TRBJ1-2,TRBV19,ASNSPSLGYT
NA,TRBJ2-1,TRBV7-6,ASSLDLGVTGGEQF
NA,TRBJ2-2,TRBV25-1,ASSEWPGELF
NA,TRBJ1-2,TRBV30,AWSATAHYGYT
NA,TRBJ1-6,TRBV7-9,ASSTTGMWDSPLH
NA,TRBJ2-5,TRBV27,ASSLFKGIGETQY
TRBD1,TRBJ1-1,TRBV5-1,ASWTGLVNTEAF
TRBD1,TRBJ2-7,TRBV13,ASSLRFGTGGDEQY
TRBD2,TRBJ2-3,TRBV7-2,ASSLGGGRAADTQY
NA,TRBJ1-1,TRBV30,AWRGRTEAF
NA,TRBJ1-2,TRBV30,AWKTIRENYGYT
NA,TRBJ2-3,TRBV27,ASQPSYWPTDTQY
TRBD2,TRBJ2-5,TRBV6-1,ASSEILAGVGETQY
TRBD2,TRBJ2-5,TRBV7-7,ASSYLAGAQETQY
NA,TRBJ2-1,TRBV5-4,ASMFREKGNEQF
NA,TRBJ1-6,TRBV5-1,ASSLADRTNSPLH
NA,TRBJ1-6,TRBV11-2,ASSQTSPLH
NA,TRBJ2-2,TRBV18,ASSPMLASNTGELF
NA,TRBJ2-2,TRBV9,ASSVLGNTGELF
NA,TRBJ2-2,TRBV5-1,ASSLSAKNTGELF
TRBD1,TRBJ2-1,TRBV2,ASKQGVYNEQF
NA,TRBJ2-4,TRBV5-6,ASSLVKPGLGSNIQY
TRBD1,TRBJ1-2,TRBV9,ASSLTGDGYT